The sequence of this T cell receptor beta chain was determined in a study of OX40 agonist ivuxolimab in advanced cancers. Germline V lookup: CDR1 LNHDA, CDR2 SQIVND (reference sequence). The CDR3 is made up of 12 amino acids. Trimming cost V 7 bases and J 9 bases, with 13 bases left between them. Generated by immunoSEQ multiplex PCR, the TCRdb table keeps only in-frame clones and is missing some. Among approximately 69,000 clones, about nine tenths were seen once, and the ten largest hold around 0.3%. The rearrangement joins TRBV19 to TRBJ1-5; D gene ambiguous. This receptor was obtained from an adult with an advanced solid tumor such as melanoma, head and neck, liver or kidney cancer. Sequencing used CD4+ or CD8+ T cells sorted from blood, obtained in a trial of the OX40 agonist ivuxolimab. CDR3 nucleotides: TGTGCCAGTATGGAACCGACGGGGCCCCAGCATTTT. Translating it yields CASMEPTGPQHF. The variable domain in full, with the rest retrieved from reference TRBV19 and TRBJ1-5, is DGGITQSPKYLFRKEGQNVTLSCEQNLNHDAMYWYRQDPGQGLRLIYYSQIVNDFQKGDIAEGYSVSREKKESFPLTVTSAQKNPTAFYLCASMEPTGPQHFGDGTRLSIL.